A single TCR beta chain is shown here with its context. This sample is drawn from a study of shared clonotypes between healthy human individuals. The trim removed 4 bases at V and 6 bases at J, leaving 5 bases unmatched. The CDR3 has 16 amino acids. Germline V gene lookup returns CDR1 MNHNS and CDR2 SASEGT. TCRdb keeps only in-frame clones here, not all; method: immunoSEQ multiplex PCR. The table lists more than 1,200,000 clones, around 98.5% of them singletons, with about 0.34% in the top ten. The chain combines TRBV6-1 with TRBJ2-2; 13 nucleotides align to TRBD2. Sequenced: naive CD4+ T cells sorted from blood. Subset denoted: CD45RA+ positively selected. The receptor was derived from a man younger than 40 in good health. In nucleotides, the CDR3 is TGTGCCAGCAGTGGCCCGGGACTAGCGGGACCCGGGGAGCTGTTTTTT. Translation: CASSGPGLAGPGELFF.